Listed here are 3 T cell receptor beta chains from one sample, sequenced in a study of cytomegalovirus exposure and HLA in healthy donors. Amplification used 60 Vbeta primers and 13 Jbeta primers. The method was immunoSEQ multiplex PCR; TCRdb's version includes in-frame clones alone and lacks a portion of them. This table holds about 150,000 clones, approximately 83% found once. Material: PBMCs. The receptors here all came from a woman aged 35 to 49 in good health and CMV-seronegative.

The chain recombines TRBV5-4 with TRBJ1-1; TRBD1 matches at 8 bases. Germline loops: CDR1 SGHNT, CDR2 YYREEE (reference sequence). The CDR3 contains 12 residues. V dropped 3 bases and J dropped 8; count of bases not matched to a gene: 3. CDR3 sequence: CASSSGTGEAFF. The DNA for the CDR3 is TGTGCCAGCAGCTCCGGGACAGGCGAAGCTTTCTTT.

The chain joins TRBV7-9 to TRBJ1-2, with D tentatively TRBD1 (5 bases). The CDR3 sequence is 15 residues long. V was cut by 5 bases and J by 2 bases, with 15 bases left in between. CDR1 SEHNR and CDR2 FQNEAQ come from the germline V gene (reference sequence). The CDR3, as DNA: TGTGCCAGCAGCCTCGGGACTCAAGGGAACTATGGCTACACCTTC. Translation gives CASSLGTQGNYGYTF.

The V and J genes are TRBV5-6 and TRBJ1-2; the D gene is possibly TRBD1 (5 bases). The CDR3 runs to 13 residues. With 0 bases removed from V and 3 bases from J, the gap between germline ends came to 6 bases. The germline gives CDR1 SGHDT, CDR2 YYEEEE. In DNA form, the CDR3 reads TGTGCCAGCAGCTTGGCCAGGGACTATGGCTACACCTTC. It translates to CASSLARDYGYTF.